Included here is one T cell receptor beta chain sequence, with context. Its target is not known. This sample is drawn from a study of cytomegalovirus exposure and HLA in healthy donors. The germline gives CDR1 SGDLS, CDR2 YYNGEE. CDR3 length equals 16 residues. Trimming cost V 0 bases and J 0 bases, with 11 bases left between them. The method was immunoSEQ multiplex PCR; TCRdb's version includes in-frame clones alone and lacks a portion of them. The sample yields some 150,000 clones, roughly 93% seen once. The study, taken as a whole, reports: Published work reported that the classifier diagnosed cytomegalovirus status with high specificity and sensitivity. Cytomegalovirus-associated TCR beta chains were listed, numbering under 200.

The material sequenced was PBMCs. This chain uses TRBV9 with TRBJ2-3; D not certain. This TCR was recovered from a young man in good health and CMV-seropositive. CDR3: CASSVGSGGSTDTQYF. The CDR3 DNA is TGTGCCAGCAGCGTAGGGAGTGGCGGCAGCACAGATACGCAGTATTTT. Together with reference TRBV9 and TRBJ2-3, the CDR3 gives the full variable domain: DSGVTQTPKHLITATGQRVTLRCSPRSGDLSVYWYQQSLDQGLQFLIQYYNGEERAKGNILERFSAQQFPDLHSELNLSSLELGDSALYFCASSVGSGGSTDTQYFGPGTRLTVL.